This TCR beta chain was sequenced for a study of cytomegalovirus exposure and HLA in healthy donors. This clone came up a few times. Antigen unknown. Primers: 60 Vbeta forward and 13 Jbeta reverse. The table came from immunoSEQ multiplex PCR; TCRdb's copy has only in-frame clones and leaves some out. The data show roughly 100,000 clones, 60% to 85% seen once. Study-level results: Reportedly, fewer N-insertions than the roughly 690-donor mean appeared in an Asian-associated ancestry cluster in a later analysis. It was around 160 TCR beta chains that were listed as cytomegalovirus-associated.

Trimming stripped 5 bases from V and 3 bases from J, with 13 bases between. Germline CDR1 is SGHTA and CDR2 is FQGTGA. This CDR3 contains 14 residues. Despite likely unrecorded immune exposures, the donors were nominally healthy at the time of sampling. The sequence derives from a male donor in good health and CMV-seronegative. Sequencing input: PBMCs. V usage is TRBV7-3 and J usage is TRBJ1-1; tentatively, D is TRBD1 (5 bases). CDR3 sequence: CASSAGPLDTEAFF. The CDR3 nucleotides read TGTGCCAGCAGCGCAGGGCCGTTGGACACTGAAGCTTTCTTT.